These 14 T cell receptor beta chains came from one sample sequenced in a study of CD8 T cells in Susac syndrome. An input of about 0.5 to 1 ug of RNA was subjected to reverse transcription using random hexamers. TCRdb analysed the immunoSEQ multiplex PCR reads with MiXCR anew, one entry per CDR3 protein. Among around 26,000 distinct CDR3 sequences listed, around 95% were seen once. The sample comprised CD8+ T cells from PBMCs. Receptors were obtained from a human donor in good health.

The V gene is TRBV27, the J gene TRBJ1-5, with TRBD1 as a possible D gene (5 bases). Trimming removed 4 bases at V and 6 bases at J, with 13 bases between. Germline values: CDR1 MNHEY, CDR2 SMNVEV (reference sequence). The CDR3 has 14 amino acids. CDR3 nucleotide sequence: TGTGCCAGCAGTTCCGGAGGGGTCAGTCAGCCCCAGCATTTT. Translating it yields CASSSGGVSQPQHF.

The chain joins TRBV5-8 to TRBJ2-7; 8 bases match TRBD1. J lost 0 bases, V lost 0 bases, and 2 bases had no gene match. Germline V gene sequence: CDR1 SGHTS, CDR2 YDEGEE. The CDR3 consists of 15 residues. CDR3 nucleotides: TGTGCCAGCAGCTTGGGACAGGGGTTCTCCTACGAGCAGTACTTC. Translating it yields CASSLGQGFSYEQYF.

This clonotype is a singleton in its sample. This chain joins TRBV4-3 and TRBJ2-2; D possibly corresponds to TRBD1 (5 bases). The CDR3 contains 17 residues. CDR1 is LGHNA, CDR2 YSLEER, per germline. Trimming removed 0 bases from V and 4 bases from J, with 15 bases in between. The CDR3 DNA sequence: TGCGCCAGCAGCCAAGATGGTCAAATGCAGGGCACCGGGGAGCTGTTTTTT. Translating it yields CASSQDGQMQGTGELFF.

The gene calls are TRBV7-2 and TRBJ1-1; TRBD1 agrees at 9 bases. Trimming removed 5 bases from V and 1 base from J; junction bases left unmatched: 2. The CDR3 covers 14 residues. Germline V lookup: CDR1 SGHTA, CDR2 FQGNSA. The DNA of the CDR3 is TGTGCCAGCAGCGGACAGGGGCCGAACACTGAAGCTTTCTTT. Its protein is CASSGQGPNTEAFF.

This chain uses TRBV5-6 with TRBJ2-1; a weak D match, TRBD2 (7 bases). Germline-derived CDR1 and CDR2 are SGHDT and YYEEEE. This CDR3 comprises 17 residues. Trimming took off 2 bases at V and 0 bases at J, with 15 bases between the two ends. The CDR3 sequence: CASSFKGGSFSYNEQFF. CDR3 sequence (DNA): TGTGCCAGCAGCTTTAAGGGGGGGTCGTTCTCCTACAATGAGCAGTTCTTC.

This clonotype appeared a single time. CDR3 bases: TGCGCCAGCAGCCAGAGGGACAATACTTACTATGGCTACACCTTC. Translating gives CASSQRDNTYYGYTF. This sequence joins TRBV4-3 and TRBJ1-2; tentative D call: TRBD1 (6 bases). This CDR3 has 15 amino acids. The germline V and J ends were trimmed by 3 bases and 3 bases, with 14 bases remaining between them. CDR1 LGHNA and CDR2 YSLEER come from the germline V gene.

There are a few counts of this clonotype. V and J are TRBV6-5 and TRBJ2-2; D may be TRBD1 or TRBD2 (5 bases each). Deletions cut 2 bases from V and 6 bases from J, with 13 bases between. Germline V gene sequence: CDR1 MNHEY, CDR2 SVGAGI. CDR3 length: 15 amino acids. The CDR3 reads CASSYGTVEAGELFF. DNA of the CDR3: TGTGCCAGCAGTTACGGGACGGTTGAAGCCGGGGAGCTGTTTTTT.

This CDR3 is CASSLGDGPYEQYF. The CDR3 DNA reads TGTGCCAGCAGTTTAGGGGACGGGCCTTACGAGCAGTACTTC. The chain recombines TRBV27 with TRBJ2-7; the D gene could be TRBD1 or TRBD2 (5 bases each). The germline CDR1 and CDR2 sequences are MNHEY and SMNVEV (reference sequence). The CDR3 contains 14 residues. Deletions cut 2 bases from V and 4 bases from J, with 12 bases between.

The chain uses TRBV5-1 and TRBJ2-5, with a weak D call TRBD1 (7 bases). The CDR3 is 14 residues long. Germline V gene data show CDR1 as SGHRS and CDR2 as YFSETQ. Trimming pared 1 base from V and 4 bases from J, leaving 11 bases between. CDR3 bases: TGCGCCAGCAGCTTGACAGGGGAGGCAGAGACCCAGTACTTC. Residues: CASSLTGEAETQYF. The variable domain in full, with the rest retrieved from reference TRBV5-1 and TRBJ2-5, is KAGVTQTPRYLIKTRGQQVTLSCSPISGHRSVSWYQQTPGQGLQFLFEYFSETQRNKGNFPGRFSGRQFSNSRSEMNVSTLELGDSALYLCASSLTGEAETQYFGPGTRLLVL.

The chain links TRBV4-3 to TRBJ2-3; D may be TRBD1 or TRBD2 (6 bases each). The CDR3 spans 18 residues. CDR1 and CDR2 from the germline V gene are LGHNA and YSLEER. V shed 0 bases and J shed 4 bases, with 20 bases lying between them. The CDR3 loop is CASSQDRGDFQGPDTQYF. In nucleotides, the CDR3 is TGCGCCAGCAGCCAAGATCGTGGGGACTTCCAGGGGCCAGATACGCAGTATTTT.

In this sample, this clonotype turned up a few times. The chain is built from TRBV2 and TRBJ2-7; D perhaps matches TRBD1 (6 bases). The length of the CDR3 is 12 residues. Germline CDR1 is SNHLY and CDR2 is FYNNEI. Trimming removed 6 bases at V and 2 bases at J, with 8 bases between. The CDR3: CASRGDTYEQYF. DNA for the CDR3: TGTGCCAGCAGAGGGGACACCTACGAGCAGTACTTC.

The rearrangement uses TRBV21-1 and TRBJ2-1. TRBV21-1 is labeled a pseudogene. The CDR3 loop spans 17 amino acids. As DNA, the CDR3 is TGTGCCAGCAGCAAAGCTGACCTCATAAGCTCCTACAATGAGCAGTTCTTC. This codes for CASSKADLISSYNEQFF.

This chain joins TRBV6-2 or TRBV6-3 and TRBJ2-1, with 8 nucleotides matching TRBD1. J lost 10 bases, V lost 5 bases, and 4 bases had no gene match. The germline V gene encodes CDR1 MNHEY and CDR2 SVGEGT. The CDR3 spans 12 residues. The CDR3 protein is CASSRTGWEQFF. DNA of the CDR3: TGTGCCAGCAGTCGGACAGGGTGGGAGCAGTTCTTC.

This sequence joins TRBV29-1 and TRBJ2-1; the D call may be TRBD1 or TRBD2 (5 bases each). Looked up from germline, CDR1 is SQVTM and CDR2 is ANQGSEA. Trimming removed 3 bases from V and 5 bases from J, with 11 bases in between. This CDR3 comprises 13 residues. This CDR3 reads CSVDGTWNNEQFF. CDR3 nucleotides: TGCAGCGTTGATGGGACGTGGAACAATGAGCAGTTCTTC.